This TCR beta chain was recovered during a study of cytomegalovirus exposure and HLA in healthy donors listed by TCRdb under 2017. Background on the whole study: In an earlier analysis of roughly 590 of the donors, 250 to 350 Gb of sequence data and 95 million to 130 million unique TCR beta sequences from about 190 million T cells were reported. Of the roughly 400 genotyped donors, less than 85% were placed in the genetic ancestry cluster associated with self-reported Caucasian donors. The T cell repertoires of some 670 subjects were profiled by immunosequencing and related to cytomegalovirus serostatus. The study aimed to test whether cataloging public T cell receptors could reveal signatures of past pathogen exposure. Alongside the repertoire data, information on donor age, sex, ethnicity and CMV serostatus was compiled. In addition to the first cohort of around 670 subjects, a separate validation cohort of 120 different subjects was used. Five DR-DQ haplotypes were treated as single units for association and clustering because of strong linkage in the cohort. Rather than using new phenotypic data, the later analysis identified candidate immune exposures from TCR beta sequences and from how often those sequences occurred across donors. An earlier analysis of 450 to 750 of the donors used high-throughput TCR beta sequencing to judge whether each TCR beta V gene segment behaved as functional or pseudogenic. A later analysis re-examined previously published TCR beta repertoires from hundreds of donors and added high-resolution HLA genotyping to investigate patterns of TCR occurrence. To predict cytomegalovirus infection status, the study brought together high-throughput TCR immunosequencing, statistical association of individual TCRs with disease status, and machine learning. An early release covering 550 to 700 HLA-typed donors comprised roughly 300 gigabases of sequencing data and 85 million or so unique TCR sequences. In a later genetic analysis, genome-wide SNP genotypes for about three fifths of the roughly 670 donors were used, and that subset was treated as a discovery cohort. The number of donors typed differed by locus, with about 629-640 for A, B, C, DRB1 and DQB1, around 520 for DQA1, over 600 for DPA1, and under 490 for DPB1. Every discovery cohort repertoire had been produced on one sequencing platform. Both class I and class II loci were covered by HLA typing, at four-digit resolution. Across about 370 genotyped donors of the cohort, an average of approximately 220,000 unique TCR beta nucleotide sequences per donor were sequenced, and roughly 20% of those sequences were non-productive. Study-wide findings and limitations: Presence/absence analyses assumed roughly uniform sequencing depth across donors, an assumption that may not hold. A further reported finding was that TCR beta sequences accurately predicted the HLA-A and HLA-B alleles for most subjects in the first cohort. In a later analysis, HLA-associated TCR beta chains showed more clonal expansion and lower generation probabilities than non-associated chains that were equally common. For the cohort, immune exposure information was limited to CMV serostatus. Because counts were too low, about 15 rarely observed V segments, including chromosome 9 orphons, were left out of the earlier analysis of some 600 of the donors. Most CMV-associated TCR beta chains appeared to be HLA-restricted in a later analysis, and the HLA associations seemed to be driven largely by CMV exposure. A later genetic analysis associated a missense DCLRE1C variant with V-gene and J-gene trimming of TCR beta chains, and an independent cohort replicated the association. Strong co-occurrence of HLA alleles, especially DR and DQ, made assigning TCR associations to individual alleles difficult. In a later genetic analysis, fewer N-insertions in productive TCRs were reported among donors in an Asian-associated ancestry cluster than the roughly 700-donor mean. In an earlier analysis of about 600 of the donors, most TCR beta V segments appeared in productive rearrangements about 87% or about 30% of the time, broadly matching IMGT annotations. The study listed 150 to 200 TCR beta chains as associated with cytomegalovirus. Because the 87-base-pair reads could not distinguish some IMGT-functional V segments, including TRBV6-2 and TRBV6-3, those segments were excluded. The sequencing pipeline was judged likely to have produced a cluster of highly shared sequence variants as a technical artifact. At a false discovery rate of 0.05, a later analysis linked some 17,000 TCR beta sequences to specific HLA alleles. A few of the identified cytomegalovirus-associated TCR beta chains were confirmed in vitro to be specific for cytomegalovirus antigens. It was suggested by the authors that the approach could potentially be generalized to other disease states and immunological phenotypes. In both the original and validation cohorts, the classifier was reported to diagnose cytomegalovirus status with high specificity and sensitivity. Because some donors lacked HLA typing at each locus, the association tests relied only on the typed subset. Correlated functional status among segregating V segments might reflect linkage disequilibrium, but an unknown experimental factor could not be ruled out. This cohort had only TCR beta chains sequenced, and the lack of alpha or paired-chain data limited which features could be detected. In a later analysis, TCR association rates were found to vary across HLA loci, with the most associated TCRs seen for DRB1 alleles and the fewest for HLA-C alleles. Most TCR sequences were seen in very few donors, while some public TCRs were found in many individuals. According to a later analysis, parvovirus B19, influenza, CMV and Epstein-Barr virus appeared linked to several top co-occurrence clusters.

As concerns this clone: Its antigen remains undetermined. No qualities accompany the bases; no much larger clone lies one base away.

The cohort consisted of approximately 690 healthy bone marrow donors. All cohort members were sampled while nominally healthy, although unrecorded immune exposures were likely present. The donor tested CMV seronegative and was one of the 352 seronegative cohort members. A peripheral blood sample was collected from each donor, and TCR beta sequencing was performed on peripheral blood mononuclear cells. Genomic DNA extraction from the blood cell samples was performed with the Qiagen DNeasy Blood Extraction Kit. At the junction V is shortened by 5 bases and J by 0 bases, with 9 bases in between. CDR1 GTSNPN and CDR2 SVGIG are derived from the germline V gene (reference sequence). The CDR3 sequence holds 13 residues, the cysteine and phenylalanine included. The read is trimmed to its CDR3 DNA, 39 bases read in frame from base 1. Library preparation used the immunoSEQ multiplex PCR assay. For the multiplex PCR, a mixture combining 60 forward primers for TCR Vbeta segments and 13 reverse primers for TCR Jbeta segments was used. The CDR3 region of rearranged TCR beta genes was amplified from genomic DNA with a multiplex PCR assay. Amplified TCR beta libraries were sequenced as 87-base-pair reads on the Illumina HiSeq System. In the original analysis: In a later analysis, 80 million or so unique TCR beta chains were counted across the approximately 640 repertoires, and about 10 million of these chains were shared by at least two donors. A nearest-neighbor algorithm error-corrected the raw reads and collapsed the reads into unique sequences, merging closely related sequences to remove PCR and sequencing errors. Alignment of CDR3 sequences to IMGT reference sequences was used to assign V, D and J gene segments. For a sequence to be retained, at least a six-nucleotide match to both a V gene segment and a J gene segment was required. Rearrangements were classified as productive when the CDR3 lacked stop codons and remained in frame with V and J, and all other rearrangements were classified as non-productive. Following IMGT convention, CDR3 was defined as the stretch from the second conserved V-encoded cysteine to the conserved J-encoded phenylalanine. Sequences without an unambiguous match to a single V gene segment were excluded from the earlier analysis of 450 to 750 of the donors. In an earlier analysis of approximately 590 of the donors, V segments were called functional above 56.7% productive rearrangements and were called segregating when the between-donor standard deviation exceeded 5%. A statistical classification framework was built for diagnosing cytomegalovirus status from the catalog of TCR beta chain sequences. In a later analysis, TCR nucleotide sequences were compared against IMGT/GENE-DB human TR gene sequences so that V and J genes could be assigned. Using the TCRdist pipeline, a later analysis assigned CDR3 sequences along with most-parsimonious VDJ recombination scenarios. A later analysis defined each TCR beta chain by its CDR3 amino acid sequence plus V-gene family, and excluded reads lacking a unique V-gene family. To address suspected cross-contamination and a sequencing artifact, a later analysis removed approximately 590 highly shared, low-generation-probability nucleotide sequences. In a later analysis, a clonal expansion index for each public chain was calculated from normalized within-repertoire ranks of inferred template counts. In a later analysis, generation probabilities were computed using a VDJ recombination model fitted to out-of-frame rearrangements, and the results were checked against IGoR. A later analysis scored TCR-TCR, TCR-HLA and TCR-CMV co-occurrence with hypergeometric tests, applying a repertoire-size bias correction to TCR pairs. In a later analysis, false discovery rates were estimated by permuting HLA or CMV assignments 20 times. In a later analysis, co-occurring TCRs were grouped using DBSCAN, with TCRdist sequence similarity added in when clustering inside HLA-allele-positive subsets. Repertoires with fewer than 30,000 or more than 120,000 public chains were left out of co-occurrence clustering, as were roughly five repertoires with anomalous nucleotide sharing. TCRdb's version of the immuneACCESS table is confined to in-frame rearrangements and falls short of the full clone set. An unresolved V gene accounts for under half of the shortfall where checked; the remainder is of unknown origin. V and J calls and clone size are given by that table; D and trimming were obtained from the DNA. The sample profile shows 210,000 or so clones; roughly 84% of them were found once. Clones ranked in the top ten supply approximately 0.24% of the sample.

Specimen: PBMCs. The source of this sequence is a girl aged 2 to 9 in good health and CMV-seronegative. The chain is assembled from TRBV30 and TRBJ2-3, with a weak D call of TRBD2 (5 bases match). The DNA reads as follows: TGTGCCTGGGTCCGGACTAGCACAGATACGCAGTATTTT. It is translated as CAWVRTSTDTQYF.